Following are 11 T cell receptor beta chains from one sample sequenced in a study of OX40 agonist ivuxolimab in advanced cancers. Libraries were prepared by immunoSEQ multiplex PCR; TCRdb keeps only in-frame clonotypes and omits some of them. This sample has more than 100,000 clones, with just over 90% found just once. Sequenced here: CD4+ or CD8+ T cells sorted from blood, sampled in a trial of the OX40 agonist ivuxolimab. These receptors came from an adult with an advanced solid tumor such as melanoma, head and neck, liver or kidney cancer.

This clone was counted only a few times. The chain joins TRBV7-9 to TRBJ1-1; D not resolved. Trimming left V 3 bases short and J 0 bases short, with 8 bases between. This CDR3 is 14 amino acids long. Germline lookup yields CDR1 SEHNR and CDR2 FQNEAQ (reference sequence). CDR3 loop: CASSFRQLNTEAFF. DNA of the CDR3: TGTGCCAGCAGCTTCCGTCAGTTGAACACTGAAGCTTTCTTT.

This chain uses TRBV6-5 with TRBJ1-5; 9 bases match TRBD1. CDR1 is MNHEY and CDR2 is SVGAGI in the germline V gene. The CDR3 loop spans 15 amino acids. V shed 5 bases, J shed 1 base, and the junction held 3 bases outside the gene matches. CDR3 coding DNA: TGTGCCAGCAGTGCCGACAGGGGGAGCAATCAGCCCCAGCATTTT. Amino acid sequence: CASSADRGSNQPQHF.

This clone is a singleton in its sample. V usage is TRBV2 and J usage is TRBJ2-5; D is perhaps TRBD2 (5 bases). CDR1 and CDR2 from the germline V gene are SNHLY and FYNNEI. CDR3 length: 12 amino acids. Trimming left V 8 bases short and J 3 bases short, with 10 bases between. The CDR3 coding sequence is TGTGCCAGCGCCGAGGGTGAAGAGACCCAGTACTTC. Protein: CASAEGEETQYF.

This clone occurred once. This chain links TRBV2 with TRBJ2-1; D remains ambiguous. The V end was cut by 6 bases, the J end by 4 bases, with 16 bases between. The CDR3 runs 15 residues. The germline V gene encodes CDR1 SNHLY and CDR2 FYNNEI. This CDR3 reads CASRDSPNSYNEQFF. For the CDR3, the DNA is TGTGCCAGCAGGGATTCGCCGAACAGTTACAATGAGCAGTTCTTC.

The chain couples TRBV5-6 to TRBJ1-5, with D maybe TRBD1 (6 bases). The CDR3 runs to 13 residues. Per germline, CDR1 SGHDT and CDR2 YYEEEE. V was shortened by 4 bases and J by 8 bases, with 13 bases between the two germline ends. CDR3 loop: CASSATGLEPQHF. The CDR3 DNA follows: TGTGCCAGCAGCGCTACAGGGTTGGAGCCCCAGCATTTT.

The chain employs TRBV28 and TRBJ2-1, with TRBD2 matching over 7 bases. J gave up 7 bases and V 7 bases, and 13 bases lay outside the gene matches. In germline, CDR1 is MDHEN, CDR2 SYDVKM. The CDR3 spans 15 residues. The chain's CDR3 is CASTRAGYLGNEQFF. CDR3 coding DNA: TGTGCCAGCACGCGAGCGGGATACTTGGGTAATGAGCAGTTCTTC.

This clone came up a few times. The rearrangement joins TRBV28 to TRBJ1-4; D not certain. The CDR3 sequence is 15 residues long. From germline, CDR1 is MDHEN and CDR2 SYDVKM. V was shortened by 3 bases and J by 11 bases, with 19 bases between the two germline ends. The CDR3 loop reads CASSFQKGGSGKLFF. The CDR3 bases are TGTGCCAGCAGTTTTCAAAAGGGAGGTTCTGGGAAACTGTTTTTT.

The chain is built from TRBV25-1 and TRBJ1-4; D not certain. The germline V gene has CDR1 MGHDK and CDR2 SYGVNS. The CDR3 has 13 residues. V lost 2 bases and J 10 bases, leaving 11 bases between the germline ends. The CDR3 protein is CASSEGQGRKLFF. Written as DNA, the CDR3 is TGTGCCAGCAGTGAAGGTCAAGGCAGAAAACTGTTTTTT.

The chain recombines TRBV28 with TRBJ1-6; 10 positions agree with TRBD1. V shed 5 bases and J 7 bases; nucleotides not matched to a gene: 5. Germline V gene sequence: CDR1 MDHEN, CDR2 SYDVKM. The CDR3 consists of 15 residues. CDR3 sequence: CASSTQGQGNSPLHF. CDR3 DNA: TGTGCCAGCAGTACACAGGGACAGGGGAATTCACCCCTCCACTTT.

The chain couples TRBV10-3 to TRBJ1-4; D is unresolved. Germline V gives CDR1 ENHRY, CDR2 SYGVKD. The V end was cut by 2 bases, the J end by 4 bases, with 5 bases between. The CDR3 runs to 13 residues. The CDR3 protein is CAISEMYNEKLFF. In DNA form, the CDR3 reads TGTGCCATCAGTGAGATGTATAATGAAAAACTGTTTTTT.

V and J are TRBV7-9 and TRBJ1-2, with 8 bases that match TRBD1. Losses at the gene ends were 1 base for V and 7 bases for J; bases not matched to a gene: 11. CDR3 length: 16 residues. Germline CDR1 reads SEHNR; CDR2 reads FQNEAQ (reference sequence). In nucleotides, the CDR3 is TGTGCCAGCAGCTTAGAATATTGGACAGGGAGGAGTGGCTACACCTTC. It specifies CASSLEYWTGRSGYTF.